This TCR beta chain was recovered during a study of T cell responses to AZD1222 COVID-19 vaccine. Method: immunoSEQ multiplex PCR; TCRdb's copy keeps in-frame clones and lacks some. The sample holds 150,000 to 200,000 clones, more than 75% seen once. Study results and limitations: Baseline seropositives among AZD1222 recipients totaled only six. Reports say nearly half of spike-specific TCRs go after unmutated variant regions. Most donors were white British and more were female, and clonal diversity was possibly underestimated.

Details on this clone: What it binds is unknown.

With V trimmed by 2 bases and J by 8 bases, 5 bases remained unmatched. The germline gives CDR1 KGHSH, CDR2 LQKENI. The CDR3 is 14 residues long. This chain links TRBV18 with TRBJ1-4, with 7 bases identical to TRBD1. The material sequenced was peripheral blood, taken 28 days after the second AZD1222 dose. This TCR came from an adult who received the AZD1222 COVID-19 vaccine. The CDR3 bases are TGTGCCAGCTCACCAGACAGGGCAGGAGAAAAACTGTTTTTT. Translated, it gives CASSPDRAGEKLFF.